Below are 32 T cell receptor beta chains sequenced from a single sample in a study of T-cell reconstitution after alpha-beta-depleted transplantation in children (TCRdb year 2016). The receptor library was made with PCR. Sequenced using an Illumina HiSeq 2500. TCR library preparation used molecular barcoding, with unique molecular identifiers applied to normalize quantification of the TCRbeta repertoire. The public reads were quality trimmed at Q25 with fastp and then assembled into clones with MiXCR by TCRdb, keeping productive beta chains. Each entry merges the rows of one CDR3 protein and shows their most common DNA and genes. In this sample the table shows about 110,000 distinct CDR3 sequences, 10% of which occur a single time. The ten largest account for 6.5% to 9.5% of the sample. This specimen was PBMCs from the stem cell graft donor, taken from the stem cell graft. These receptors came from a human donor who donated a stem cell graft to a child with acute lymphoblastic leukemia.

This clonotype was observed at least ten times. The chain recombines TRBV5-6 with TRBJ2-3; D gene ambiguous. The CDR3 runs to 13 residues. With 1 base removed from V and 2 bases from J, the gap between germline ends came to 5 bases. Germline loops: CDR1 SGHDT, CDR2 YYEEEE. The CDR3 here is CASSLRTTDTQYF. In DNA, the CDR3 is TGTGCCAGCAGCTTGCGGACCACAGATACGCAGTATTTT.

This clonotype was seen more than once but under ten times. The chain combines TRBV29-1 with TRBJ2-1; 13 bases fit TRBD2. The V gene end was trimmed by 2 bases and the J gene end by 4 bases; junction bases not matched to a gene: 11. CDR1 and CDR2 (germline): SQVTM, ANQGSEA. The CDR3 consists of 18 residues. Here the CDR3 reads CSVENQTSGGPYYNEQFF. In nucleotides, the CDR3 is TGCAGCGTTGAAAACCAGACTAGCGGGGGGCCATATTACAATGAGCAGTTCTTC.

This clonotype was observed many times. The CDR3 DNA reads TGTGCCAGCAGTTTCACGGCTTGGGGAGGGGAGGGTAACTATGGCTACACCTTC. The encoded protein is CASSFTAWGGEGNYGYTF. J is TRBJ1-2 and V is TRBV12-3 or TRBV12-4; maybe TRBD1 (5 bases). Trimming took 3 bases from V and 1 from J, leaving 21 bases between them. The length of the CDR3 is 18 residues.

This clonotype occurred many times. The chain combines TRBV28 with TRBJ2-1, with D hard to call. V lost 5 bases and J lost 1, with 6 bases in between. CDR1 MDHEN and CDR2 SYDVKM come from the germline V gene. The CDR3 has 13 amino acids. In DNA, the CDR3 is TGTGCCAGCAGTACTTCTTCCTACAATGAGCAGTTCTTC. This codes for CASSTSSYNEQFF.

This clonotype occurred many times. The rearrangement uses TRBV7-3 and TRBJ2-5; a possible D gene is TRBD2 (6 bases). V shed 5 bases and J shed 5 bases, with 15 bases lying between them. Germline-derived CDR1 and CDR2 are SGHTA and FQGTGA. This CDR3 is 14 amino acids long. CDR3 sequence (DNA): TGTGCCAGCAGCCCCTACGGGGCGGGGGAGACCCAGTACTTC. Translation: CASSPYGAGETQYF.

The V call is TRBV19, the J call TRBJ1-5, with D possibly TRBD1 on 6 matching bases. The germline V gene has CDR1 LNHDA and CDR2 SQIVND (reference sequence). Trimming removed 6 bases from V and 4 bases from J, with 10 bases in between. This CDR3 has 13 residues. The CDR3 spells CASRTGDNQPQHF. In nucleotides, the CDR3 is TGTGCCAGTAGGACAGGCGATAATCAGCCCCAGCATTTT.

The genes are TRBV10-2 and TRBJ1-3; no reliable D call. The CDR3 runs 16 residues. Germline V CDR1 and CDR2: WSHSY, SAAADI. V dropped 1 base and J dropped 0 bases, with 10 bases sitting between them. As DNA, the CDR3 is TGCGCCAGCAGTGAGTATGTGACAACCTCTGGAAACACCATATATTTT. Its translation is CASSEYVTTSGNTIYF.

Note on this clonotype: It may be a read error: a sequence one base away is much more abundant. This rearrangement joins TRBV6-5 to TRBJ2-1; TRBD1 matches 10 bases. The CDR3 loop spans 11 amino acids. Germline V gene data show CDR1 as MNHEY and CDR2 as SVGAGI. V dropped 6 bases and J dropped 16; count of bases not matched to a gene: 6. This CDR3 reads CASRRGQGDFF. The CDR3 DNA sequence: TGTGCCAGCAGGAGAGGACAGGGGGACTTCTTC.

The chain recombines TRBV30 with TRBJ2-6; no clear D gene. The V end was cut by 0 bases, the J end by 9 bases, with 9 bases between. CDR1 is GTSNPN and CDR2 is SVGIG in the germline V gene (reference sequence). There are 13 residues in the CDR3. The CDR3 is CAWSVWGGNVLTF. The CDR3 nucleotides read TGTGCCTGGAGTGTATGGGGTGGCAACGTCCTGACTTTC.

This clonotype was detected ten times or more. The chain carries TRBV5-1 and TRBJ2-5; 7 bases line up with TRBD1. The CDR3 covers 13 residues. Trimming cost V 3 bases and J 2 bases; bases outside gene matches: 1. The germline CDR1 and CDR2 sequences are SGHRS and YFSETQ. The CDR3: CASSSRGQETQYF. CDR3 DNA sequence: TGCGCCAGCAGCTCCAGGGGGCAAGAGACCCAGTACTTC.

This clonotype showed up many times. J is TRBJ2-3 and V is TRBV5-4, with D possibly being TRBD1 or TRBD2 (5 bases each). CDR1 and CDR2 (germline): SGHNT, YYREEE (reference sequence). The CDR3 extends over 15 amino acids. V lost 2 bases and J 0 bases, leaving 10 bases between the germline ends. The CDR3, as DNA: TGTGCCAGCAGCTTTCGGGGACCTAGCACAGATACGCAGTATTTT. Translated, it gives CASSFRGPSTDTQYF. Together with reference TRBV5-4 and TRBJ2-3, the CDR3 gives the full variable domain: ETGVTQSPTHLIKTRGQQVTLRCSSQSGHNTVSWYQQALGQGPQFIFQYYREEENGRGNFPPRFSGLQFPNYSSELNVNALELDDSALYLCASSFRGPSTDTQYFGPGTRLTVL.

This clonotype occurred many times. The chain carries TRBV20-1 and TRBJ2-4, with D tentatively TRBD2 (5 bases). The V end lost 4 bases, the J end lost 0 bases, and 13 bases lay between the germline ends. The CDR3 runs 15 residues. CDR1 DFQATT and CDR2 SNEGSKA come from the germline V gene (reference sequence). The CDR3 DNA follows: TGCAGTGCTACTTTAGCGATGTTAGCCAAAAACATTCAGTACTTC. Translation: CSATLAMLAKNIQYF.

There are many counts of this clonotype. V is TRBV12-3 or TRBV12-4 and J is TRBJ1-2; 7 bases align to TRBD1. Germline trimming cut 4 bases from V and 6 bases from J; bases unmatched to any gene: 2. CDR3 length: 12 residues. Written as DNA, the CDR3 is TGTGCCAGCAGTTCCGGACAGGATGGCTACACCTTC. This translates into CASSSGQDGYTF.

This clonotype was counted at least ten times. The V and J genes are TRBV23-1 and TRBJ1-2; TRBD1 matches at 9 bases. TRBV23-1 is given ORF status, its function remaining uncertain. This CDR3 region has 13 residues. V was clipped by 5 bases and J by 4 bases; unmatched bases: 2. The CDR3 region is CASSTGGCYGYTF. In DNA form, the CDR3 reads TGCGCCAGCAGTACAGGGGGCTGCTATGGCTACACCTTC.

This clonotype was seen at least ten times. The V call is TRBV7-2, the J call TRBJ1-1; 7 bases fit TRBD1. The J segment lost 8 bases and the V segment lost 6 bases, leaving 6 bases of the junction unmatched. Germline V gene lookup returns CDR1 SGHTA and CDR2 FQGNSA. CDR3 length: 12 amino acids. The CDR3 loop reads CASRPLDREAFF. The CDR3 DNA is TGTGCCAGCAGGCCCTTGGACAGGGAAGCTTTCTTT.

In its sample, this clonotype was seen many times. The chain employs TRBV27 and TRBJ2-7; 11 bases match TRBD2. V shed 10 bases, J shed 3 bases, and the junction held 17 bases outside the gene matches. The CDR3 covers 17 residues. Germline V gene lookup returns CDR1 MNHEY and CDR2 SMNVEV (reference sequence). CDR3 region: CAIPPSGGPTTDYEQYF. The CDR3 nucleotides read TGTGCCATCCCCCCTAGCGGGGGGCCCACCACAGACTACGAGCAGTACTTC.

In this sample, this clonotype turned up many times. The J gene is TRBJ1-1, the V gene TRBV29-1; D is ambiguous. Germline V gene sequence: CDR1 SQVTM, CDR2 ANQGSEA. The V gene lost 2 bases and the J gene lost 4 bases, with 5 bases spanning the gap. The CDR3 sequence is 11 residues long. This chain's CDR3 is CSVESGTEAFF. The DNA for the CDR3 is TGCAGCGTTGAATCGGGCACTGAAGCTTTCTTT. Full variable domain (rest looked up from reference TRBV29-1 and TRBJ1-1): SAVISQKPSRDICQRGTSLTIQCQVDSQVTMMFWYRQQPGQSLTLIATANQGSEATYESGFVIDKFPISRPNLTFSTLTVSNMSPEDSSIYLCSVESGTEAFFGQGTRLTVV.

In its sample, this clonotype was seen many times. J is TRBJ1-5 and V is TRBV6-5; D remains unclear. The V end was cut by 0 bases, the J end by 11 bases, with 14 bases between. The germline V gene has CDR1 MNHEY and CDR2 SVGAGI. CDR3 length: 14 residues. As DNA, the CDR3 is TGTGCCAGCAGTTACTCGGGCAGTAGGAGGGCCCAGCATTTT. Translation: CASSYSGSRRAQHF.

This clonotype came up a few times. The rearrangement links TRBV5-1 to TRBJ2-7; 14 bases align to TRBD2. The germline V gene has CDR1 SGHRS and CDR2 YFSETQ. The CDR3 has 13 residues. J was trimmed by 9 bases and V by 4 bases; bases with no gene match: 3. This CDR3 is CASSEGTSGGQYF. The CDR3 bases are TGCGCCAGCAGCGAAGGGACTAGCGGGGGGCAGTACTTC.

This clonotype showed up many times. The V and J genes are TRBV27 and TRBJ1-1; D gene unclear. The germline V gene encodes CDR1 MNHEY and CDR2 SMNVEV (reference sequence). The CDR3 has 13 amino acids. The V and J ends lost 10 bases and 4 bases respectively, with 16 bases between them. For the CDR3, the DNA is TGTGCCACCCAACGCGGGCAACGCACTGAAGCTTTCTTT. Translated, it gives CATQRGQRTEAFF.

Regarding this clonotype: Given a much more abundant clone one base away, this may be a read error. V gene TRBV7-8 combines with J gene TRBJ1-4; tentatively, D is TRBD1 (5 bases). Germline loops: CDR1 SGHVS, CDR2 FQNEAQ. This CDR3 comprises 13 residues. The CDR3 nucleotides are TGTGCCAGCAGCTTAAGGGGAAATGAAACACTGTTTTTT. Its protein product is CASSLRGNETLFF.

This clonotype occurred many times. This sequence joins TRBV29-1 and TRBJ1-1; D may be TRBD1 (6 bases). There are 13 residues in the CDR3. Trimming cost V 5 bases and J 0 bases, with 10 bases left between them. The V gene's germline CDR1 is SQVTM and CDR2 ANQGSEA. CDR3 loop: CSVPDSLNTEAFF. In DNA, the CDR3 is TGCAGCGTTCCGGACAGTCTGAACACTGAAGCTTTCTTT.

The sample holds many counts of this clonotype. This chain uses TRBV2 with TRBJ2-5; D is undetermined. Trimming stripped 9 bases from V and 2 bases from J, with 10 bases between. In germline, CDR1 is SNHLY, CDR2 FYNNEI. This CDR3 comprises 12 residues. CDR3 sequence reads: CARRTEQETQYF. The CDR3 bases are TGTGCCAGAAGGACGGAACAAGAGACCCAGTACTTC.

This clonotype was recorded at least ten times. This chain joins TRBV20-1 and TRBJ1-5, with D possibly matching TRBD1 (5 bases). This CDR3 region has 15 residues. CDR1 is DFQATT and CDR2 is SNEGSKA in the germline V gene (reference sequence). Between the trimmed V and J ends, which lost 0 bases and 0 bases, there was a span of 9 bases. The CDR3 is CSAREGGNSNQPQHF. The CDR3, as DNA: TGCAGTGCTAGAGAGGGGGGGAATAGCAATCAGCCCCAGCATTTT.

This clonotype was seen many times. The V call is TRBV19, the J call TRBJ2-7; D unresolved. Germline values: CDR1 LNHDA, CDR2 SQIVND (reference sequence). CDR3 length: 15 amino acids. V gave up 7 bases and J gave up 2 bases, with 18 bases separating them. The CDR3 DNA reads TGTGCCAGTAAAGTGGGCGCTAGTGGTCCCTACGAGCAGTACTTC. It encodes CASKVGASGPYEQYF.

Many counts were recorded for this clonotype. The chain joins TRBV7-2 to TRBJ1-6, with no clear D. Trimming took off 2 bases at V and 0 bases at J, with 8 bases between the two ends. This CDR3 spans 16 amino acids. CDR1 and CDR2 (germline): SGHTA, FQGNSA. CDR3 sequence reads: CASSLRRSSYNSPLHF. CDR3 DNA sequence: TGTGCCAGCAGCTTAAGACGGAGCTCCTATAATTCACCCCTCCACTTT.

This clonotype was detected ten times or more. The chain is built from TRBV27 and TRBJ2-1, with a possible D match to TRBD2 (5 bases). V was trimmed by 4 bases and J by 2 bases, leaving 15 bases between them. The CDR3 length is 16 residues. Germline CDR1 and CDR2: MNHEY and SMNVEV (reference sequence). This chain's CDR3 is CASSSRTPKTYNEQFF. The CDR3 bases are TGTGCCAGCAGTTCCCGGACTCCGAAAACCTACAATGAGCAGTTCTTC.

This clonotype has at least ten counts. The chain links TRBV5-6 to TRBJ2-1, with 12 nucleotides matching TRBD2. Looked up from germline, CDR1 is SGHDT and CDR2 is YYEEEE. After removal of 4 bases from V and 9 bases from J, the junction contained 11 bases not matched to a gene. The CDR3 has 16 amino acids. In DNA form, the CDR3 reads TGTGCCAGCAGCACTCGGGCTAGCGGGAGGGCCAGTGAGCAGTTCTTC. This sequence encodes CASSTRASGRASEQFF.

In its sample, this clonotype was seen many times. The chain couples TRBV12-3 or TRBV12-4 to TRBJ2-7; TRBD1 aligns across 8 bases. The trim removed 6 bases at V and 0 bases at J, leaving 7 bases unmatched. The CDR3 spans 15 residues. Here the CDR3 reads CASRPTGTGSYEQYF. In nucleotides, the CDR3 is TGTGCCAGCAGGCCTACCGGGACAGGCTCCTACGAGCAGTACTTC.

As concerns this clonotype: A much larger clonotype is one base distant, so this may be a read error. The chain is built from TRBV7-2 and TRBJ2-1, with 7 nucleotides matching TRBD1. This CDR3 has 14 residues. Trimming cost V 5 bases and J 8 bases; bases outside gene matches: 9. Germline values: CDR1 SGHTA, CDR2 FQGNSA. The CDR3 loop is CASSQDRTVHEQFF. The DNA of the CDR3 is TGTGCCAGCAGCCAGGACAGGACAGTGCATGAGCAGTTCTTC.

This clonotype was observed many times. V is TRBV7-9 and J is TRBJ2-1; TRBD2 aligns across 9 bases. The CDR3 runs 18 residues. With 5 bases clipped from V and 0 bases from J, the junction kept 11 bases outside the gene matches. The germline gives CDR1 SEHNR, CDR2 FQNEAQ (reference sequence). CDR3 sequence (DNA): TGTGCCAGCAGCGTTTCACTGGGCGGGGGGGCCTCCTACAATGAGCAGTTCTTC. Translated: CASSVSLGGGASYNEQFF.

In its sample, this clonotype was seen many times. The junction departs from the called germline gene at one end, perhaps through a read error. The CDR3 region is CSVATARSYEQYF. The CDR3 DNA sequence: TGCAGCGTTGCGACAGCTAGATCCTATGAGCAGTACTTC. The chain combines TRBV29-1 with TRBJ2-7; weak D call: TRBD1 (5 bases). The CDR3 sequence is 13 residues long. Per the germline V gene, CDR1 is SQVTM and CDR2 is ANQGSEA.